Listed here is a single T cell receptor (beta chain). This CDR3 is 17 amino acids long. The V and J ends lost 4 bases and 5 bases, in that order; junction bases with no gene match: 11. Germline CDR1 is SEHNR and CDR2 is FQNEAQ (reference sequence). The sample comes from a study of STAT5B mutations in CD4+ large granular lymphocyte leukemia. Only in-frame clones appear in the TCRdb table, and some are missing; sequencing was by immunoSEQ multiplex PCR. The repertoire includes around 23,000 clones, 82% of them detected once, and 8.6% sits in the top ten. This TCR derives from a human donor in good health. This chain connects TRBV7-9 to TRBJ2-2, with 9 bases matching TRBD1. The sequencing input was CD4+ T cells from blood buffy coats. The CDR3 is CASSWRIGTGYTGELFF. DNA for the CDR3: TGTGCCAGCAGCTGGAGGATTGGGACAGGGTATACCGGGGAGCTGTTTTTT.